This T cell receptor (beta chain) was documented in a study of cytomegalovirus exposure and HLA in healthy donors. The study's findings and limits: It was reported in a later analysis that an Asian-associated ancestry cluster showed fewer N-insertions than the roughly 670-donor mean.

PCR involved 60 Vbeta and 13 Jbeta primers. Sequencing was performed with immunoSEQ multiplex PCR; in TCRdb, only in-frame clones are kept and a portion is missing. The data hold approximately 81,000 clones, with roughly 80% observed a single time. This clone has only one observation. Its matching antigen is unknown. There are 15 residues in the CDR3. The source material was PBMCs. The chain couples TRBV21-1 to TRBJ2-7; TRBD2 is the table's D call, not checked against the DNA. TRBV21-1 is a pseudogene segment. The receptor's source is a woman in her forties or fifties in good health and CMV-seronegative. Written as DNA, the CDR3 is TGTGCCAGCAGCAAAGATATGGGGGGAGCGGACGAGCAGTACGTC. It encodes CASSKDMGGADEQYV.